This paragraph reports one T cell receptor beta chain. This clonotype came up many times. This clone's antigen is unknown. Within one base of it there is no much larger clone, and no base qualities were kept. The sample belongs to a study of T cell repertoires in cytomegalovirus infection (dated by TCRdb to the late 2010s). In the study overall: Donor HLA type was relevant to the analysis, as public TCR beta signatures indicated carriage of CMV infection together with the matching HLA type. Paper-wide results and their limitations: Carriers of CMV infection plus the relevant HLA type were discriminated by the cumulative frequency of public TCR beta family members in the study cohort and in an independent roughly 400-donor cohort. The ex vivo response was dominated by HLA-C-restricted CMV-specific TCR beta clonotypes, which also provided the single most frequent clonotype in two of eight donors.

Sequencing relied on an Illumina HiSeq 1500. Using fastp at Q25 and MiXCR, TCRdb reprocessed the public reads and kept productive beta chains. Every CDR3 protein is listed once, alongside the most common genes and DNA of its rows. The sample includes around 550,000 distinct CDR3 sequences, with about 26% observed a single time. The ten largest clones capture roughly 13% of the sample. The receptor comes from a human donor in good health (CMV status not recorded). Some clones in this sample may be carry-over from other donors' samples. Sequencing used PBMCs.

The bases read TGTGCCAGCAGTTCATACAGGAGGAACACTGAAGCTTTCTTT. Translated, this gives CASSSYRRNTEAFF. This chain is built from TRBV12-3 or TRBV12-4 and TRBJ1-1; a tentative D call is TRBD1 (5 bases match). V sheds 4 bases and J sheds 1 base, leaving 10 bases between their ends. Taken from cysteine to phenylalanine, the CDR3 has 14 residues. Only CDR3 DNA is held: 42 bases, read in frame from base 1.